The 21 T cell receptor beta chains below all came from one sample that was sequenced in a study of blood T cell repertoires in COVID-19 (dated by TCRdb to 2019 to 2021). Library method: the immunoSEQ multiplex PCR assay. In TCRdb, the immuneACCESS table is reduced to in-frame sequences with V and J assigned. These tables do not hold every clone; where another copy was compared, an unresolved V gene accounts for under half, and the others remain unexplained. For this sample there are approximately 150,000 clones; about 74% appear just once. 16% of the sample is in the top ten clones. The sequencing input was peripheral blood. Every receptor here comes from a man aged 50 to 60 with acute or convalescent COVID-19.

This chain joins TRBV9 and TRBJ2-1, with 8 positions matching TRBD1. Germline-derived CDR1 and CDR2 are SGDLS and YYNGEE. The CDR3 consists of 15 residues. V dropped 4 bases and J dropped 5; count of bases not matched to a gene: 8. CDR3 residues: CASSPRGGQDNEQFF. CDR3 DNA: TGTGCCAGCAGCCCAAGAGGGGGACAGGACAATGAGCAGTTCTTC.

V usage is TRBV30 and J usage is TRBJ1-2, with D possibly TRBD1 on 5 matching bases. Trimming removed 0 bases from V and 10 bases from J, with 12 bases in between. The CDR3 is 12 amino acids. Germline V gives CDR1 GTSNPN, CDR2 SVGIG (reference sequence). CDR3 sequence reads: CAWSVQDSLYTF. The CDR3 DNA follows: TGTGCCTGGAGTGTACAAGACAGTCTCTACACCTTC.

The CDR3 loop is CASRESAIDYGYTF. CDR3 in DNA: TGCGCCAGCAGGGAGTCTGCGATCGACTATGGCTACACCTTC. The J gene is TRBJ1-2, the V gene TRBV5-1; no clear D gene. In germline, CDR1 is SGHRS, CDR2 YFSETQ. V dropped 5 bases and J dropped 3 bases, with 14 bases sitting between them. The length of the CDR3 is 14 residues.

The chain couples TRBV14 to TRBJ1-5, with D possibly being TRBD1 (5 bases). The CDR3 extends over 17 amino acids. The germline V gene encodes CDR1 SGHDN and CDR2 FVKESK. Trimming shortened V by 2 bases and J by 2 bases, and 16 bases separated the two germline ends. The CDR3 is CASSQLTAPFGNQPQHF. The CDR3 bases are TGTGCCAGCAGCCAACTGACAGCCCCCTTTGGCAATCAGCCCCAGCATTTT.

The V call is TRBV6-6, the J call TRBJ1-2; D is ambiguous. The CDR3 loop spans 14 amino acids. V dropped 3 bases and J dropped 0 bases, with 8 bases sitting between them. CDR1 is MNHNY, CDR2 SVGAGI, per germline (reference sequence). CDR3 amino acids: CASSYDGANYGYTF. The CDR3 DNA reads TGTGCCAGCAGTTATGACGGAGCTAACTATGGCTACACCTTC.

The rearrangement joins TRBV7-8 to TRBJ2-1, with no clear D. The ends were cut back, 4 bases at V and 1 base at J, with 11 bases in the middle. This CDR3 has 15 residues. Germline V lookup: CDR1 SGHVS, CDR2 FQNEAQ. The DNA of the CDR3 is TGTGCCAGCAGCTCCACTCGTATATCCTACAATGAGCAGTTCTTC. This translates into CASSSTRISYNEQFF.

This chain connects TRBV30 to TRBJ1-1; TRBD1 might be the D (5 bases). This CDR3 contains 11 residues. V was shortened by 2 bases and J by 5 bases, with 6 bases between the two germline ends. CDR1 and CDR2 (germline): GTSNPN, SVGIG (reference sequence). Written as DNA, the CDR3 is TGTGCCTGGAGTCCAGGGACTGAAGCTTTCTTT. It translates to CAWSPGTEAFF. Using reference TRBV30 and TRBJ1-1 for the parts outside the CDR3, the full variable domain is SQTIHQWPATLVQPVGSPLSLECTVEGTSNPNLYWYRQAAGRGLQLLFYSVGIGQISSEVPQNLSASRPQDRQFILSSKKLLLSDSGFYLCAWSPGTEAFFGQGTRLTVV.

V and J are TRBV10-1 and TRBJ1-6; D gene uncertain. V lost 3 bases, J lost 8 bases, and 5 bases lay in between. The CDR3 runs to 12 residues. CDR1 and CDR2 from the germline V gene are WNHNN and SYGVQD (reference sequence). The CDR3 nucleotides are TGCGCCAGCAGTGACCGAGATTCACCCCTCCACTTT. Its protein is CASSDRDSPLHF.

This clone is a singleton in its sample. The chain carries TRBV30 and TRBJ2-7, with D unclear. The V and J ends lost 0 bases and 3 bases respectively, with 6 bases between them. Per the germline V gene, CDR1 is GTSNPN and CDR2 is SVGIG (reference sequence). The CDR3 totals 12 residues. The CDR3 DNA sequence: TGTGCCTGGAGTGTACGTAGCTACGAGCAGTACTTC. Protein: CAWSVRSYEQYF.

The CDR3 here is CASSVDPAEIANTIYF. The CDR3 DNA reads TGTGCCAGCAGCGTAGATCCAGCGGAGATTGCAAACACCATATATTTT. The chain joins TRBV9 to TRBJ1-3; no reliable D call. V was clipped by 0 bases and J by 6 bases, with 16 bases between them. Per the germline V gene, CDR1 is SGDLS and CDR2 is YYNGEE. The CDR3 spans 16 residues.

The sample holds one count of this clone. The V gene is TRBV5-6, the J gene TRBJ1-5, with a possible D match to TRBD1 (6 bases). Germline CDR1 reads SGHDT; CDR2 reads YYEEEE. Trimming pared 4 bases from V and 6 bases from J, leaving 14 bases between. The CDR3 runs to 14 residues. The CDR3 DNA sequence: TGTGCCAGCAGCCAGGGACAATCGAGTCAGCCCCAGCATTTT. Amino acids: CASSQGQSSQPQHF.

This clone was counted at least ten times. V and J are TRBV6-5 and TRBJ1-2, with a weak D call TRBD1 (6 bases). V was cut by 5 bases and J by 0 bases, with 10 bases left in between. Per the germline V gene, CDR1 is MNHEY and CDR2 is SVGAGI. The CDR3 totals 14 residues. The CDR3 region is CASSTGFSNYGYTF. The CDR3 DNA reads TGTGCCAGCAGTACAGGGTTTTCTAACTATGGCTACACCTTC.

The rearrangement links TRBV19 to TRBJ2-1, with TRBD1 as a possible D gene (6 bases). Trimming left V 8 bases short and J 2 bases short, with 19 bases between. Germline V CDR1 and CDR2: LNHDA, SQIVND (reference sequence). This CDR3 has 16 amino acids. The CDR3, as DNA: TGTGCCAGTGCCCGACCCTGGGGGACACCCTACAATGAGCAGTTCTTC. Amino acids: CASARPWGTPYNEQFF.

The CDR3 DNA sequence: TGTGCCAGCTCACCGGGATCACAGGGGGCAATCGGGGAGCTGTTTTTT. It encodes CASSPGSQGAIGELFF. The chain is built from TRBV18 and TRBJ2-2, with 9 bases lining up with TRBD1. With 3 bases clipped from V and 7 bases from J, the junction kept 9 bases outside the gene matches. The CDR3 length is 16 residues. Germline assignment: CDR1 KGHSH and CDR2 LQKENI.

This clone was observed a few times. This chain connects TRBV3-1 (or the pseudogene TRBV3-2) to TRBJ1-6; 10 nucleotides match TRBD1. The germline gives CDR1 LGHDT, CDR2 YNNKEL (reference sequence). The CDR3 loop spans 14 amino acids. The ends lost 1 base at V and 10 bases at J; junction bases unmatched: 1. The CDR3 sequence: CASSQGTGGSPLHF. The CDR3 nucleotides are TGTGCCAGCAGCCAAGGGACAGGGGGATCACCCCTCCACTTT.

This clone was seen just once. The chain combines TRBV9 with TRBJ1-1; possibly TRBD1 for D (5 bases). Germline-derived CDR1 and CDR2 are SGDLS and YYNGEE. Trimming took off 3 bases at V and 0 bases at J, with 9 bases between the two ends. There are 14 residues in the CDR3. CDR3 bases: TGTGCCAGCAGCGAAGACAGCATGAACACTGAAGCTTTCTTT. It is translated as CASSEDSMNTEAFF.

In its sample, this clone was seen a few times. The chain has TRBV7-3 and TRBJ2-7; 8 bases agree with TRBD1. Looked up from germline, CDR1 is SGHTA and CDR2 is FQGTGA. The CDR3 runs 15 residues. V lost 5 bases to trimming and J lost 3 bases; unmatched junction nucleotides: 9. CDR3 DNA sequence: TGTGCCAGCAGCCACGGACAGGGTCAAGGCTACGAGCAGTACTTC. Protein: CASSHGQGQGYEQYF.

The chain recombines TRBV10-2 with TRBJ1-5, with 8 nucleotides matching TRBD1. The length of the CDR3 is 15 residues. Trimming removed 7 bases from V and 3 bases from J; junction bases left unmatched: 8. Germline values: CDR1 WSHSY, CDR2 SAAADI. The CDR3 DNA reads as TGCGCCAGCAAGGGGACAGGCGCCCTCAATCAGCCCCAGCATTTT. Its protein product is CASKGTGALNQPQHF.

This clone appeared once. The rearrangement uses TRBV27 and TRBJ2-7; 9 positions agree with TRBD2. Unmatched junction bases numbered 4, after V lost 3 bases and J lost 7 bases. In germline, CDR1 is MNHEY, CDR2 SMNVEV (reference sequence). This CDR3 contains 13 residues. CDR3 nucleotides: TGTGCCAGCAGTTTTAGCGGGAGAGTGGAGCAGTACTTC. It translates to CASSFSGRVEQYF.

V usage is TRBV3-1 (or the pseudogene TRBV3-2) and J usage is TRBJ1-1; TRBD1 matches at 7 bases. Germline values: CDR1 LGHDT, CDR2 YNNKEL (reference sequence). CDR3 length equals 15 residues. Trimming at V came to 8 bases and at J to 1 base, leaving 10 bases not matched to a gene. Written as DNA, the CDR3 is TGTGCCAGCGGAGACAGGGACCCTCCGAACACTGAAGCTTTCTTT. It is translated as CASGDRDPPNTEAFF.

This CDR3 is CASSQPLGGANKGYTF. CDR3 sequence (DNA): TGTGCCAGCAGTCAACCCCTAGGGGGCGCGAATAAAGGCTACACCTTC. The chain is built from TRBV2 and TRBJ1-2; 7 nucleotides line up with TRBD1. Germline V gene lookup returns CDR1 SNHLY and CDR2 FYNNEI. The CDR3 totals 16 residues. V lost 5 bases and J lost 8; bases outside the gene matches: 17.